This TCR beta chain was retrieved from a study of blood T cell repertoires in COVID-19. Overall study context: The cDNA or gDNA used as material had been derived from T cells, B-cell-depleted T cells, or PBMCs.

V trimming: 2 bases; J trimming: 7 bases; junction bases outside the gene matches: 10. CDR3 length: 15 residues. Germline values: CDR1 GTSNPN, CDR2 SVGIG (reference sequence). TCRdb's table, derived via immunoSEQ multiplex PCR, lists solely in-frame clones and lacks some. The sample yields fewer than 80,000 clones, 74% seen once. The chain is built from TRBV30 and TRBJ1-2; 10 bases align to TRBD1. Sequencing input: peripheral blood. This clonotype originated in a woman aged 80 or older with acute or convalescent COVID-19. The CDR3 bases are TGTGCCTGGAGTAAACGAGACAGGGGGCCTGGTGGCTACACCTTC. This sequence encodes CAWSKRDRGPGGYTF.